Described below is a single T cell receptor beta chain sequence and its context. Using immunoSEQ multiplex PCR, the repertoire was profiled, and TCRdb retains in-frame clones only, with some absent. The top ten clones hold roughly 4.7% of a sample with around 250,000 clones, approximately 78% of them seen once. The data stem from a study of blood T cell repertoires in COVID-19. The CDR3 totals 18 residues. Germline V gene sequence: CDR1 SGHVS, CDR2 FQNEAQ. V shed 5 bases, J shed 5 bases, and the junction held 18 bases outside the gene matches. This TCR was recovered from a man aged 35-49 years who had been exposed to COVID-19. The J gene is TRBJ1-1, the V gene TRBV7-8; 9 bases map to TRBD1. What was sequenced was PBMCs or T cells enriched from blood (not recorded which). CDR3 sequence (DNA): TGTGCCAGCAGCCCAACCGGGACAGGGCGGTCTATTAGGACTGAAGCTTTCTTT. This sequence encodes CASSPTGTGRSIRTEAFF. The entire variable domain, with the rest obtained from reference TRBV7-8 and TRBJ1-1, is as follows: GAGVSQSPRYKVAKRGQDVALRCDPISGHVSLFWYQQALGQGPEFLTYFQNEAQLDKSGLPSDRFFAERPEGSVSTLKIQRTQQEDSAVYLCASSPTGTGRSIRTEAFFGQGTRLTVV.